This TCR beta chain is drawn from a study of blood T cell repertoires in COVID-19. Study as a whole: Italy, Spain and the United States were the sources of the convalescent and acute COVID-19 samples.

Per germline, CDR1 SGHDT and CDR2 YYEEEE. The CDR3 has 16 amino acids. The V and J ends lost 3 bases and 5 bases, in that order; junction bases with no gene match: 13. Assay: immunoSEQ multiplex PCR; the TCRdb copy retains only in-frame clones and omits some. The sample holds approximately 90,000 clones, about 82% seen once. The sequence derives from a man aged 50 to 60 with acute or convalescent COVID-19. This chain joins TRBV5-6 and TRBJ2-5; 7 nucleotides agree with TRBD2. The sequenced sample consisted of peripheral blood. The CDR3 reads CASSYRPVLGGETQYF. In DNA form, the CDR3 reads TGTGCCAGCAGCTACCGACCCGTCCTCGGGGGGGAGACCCAGTACTTC.